Included here is one T cell receptor (beta chain) sequence, with context. Its cognate antigen has yet to be identified. This could be a read error, since a much larger clone is one nucleotide away. A patient counted as having stable Graves' hyperthyroidism if no progression to ophthalmopathy occurred over 18 months of follow-up. Hyperthyroidism patients were aged 18 to 65 years and newly diagnosed, with disease duration of less than 2 months. Exclusion was applied to patients with uncontrolled infections, other autoimmune diseases, pregnancy or lactation. Clinical symptoms, serum thyroxine and TRAb, thyroid ultrasound, and orbital computed tomography formed the basis for the diagnoses. PBMCs were isolated from around 10 ml of fresh peripheral blood by Ficoll-Paque density gradient centrifugation. Total RNA was extracted using Trizol reagent, and RNA quality was assessed on an Agilent 2100 Bioanalyzer.

The data were taken from a study of T cells in Graves' hyperthyroidism and ophthalmopathy (dated 2019 in TCRdb). Regarding the study in general: Peripheral blood was collected at initial diagnosis, before any treatment. A discovery cohort of roughly 100 patients, roughly 40 with Graves' ophthalmopathy and about 58 with stable Graves' hyperthyroidism, was used to find distinguishing TCR V-J signatures. An independent validation cohort of under 20 hyperthyroidism patients and roughly 16 patients who later progressed to ophthalmopathy tested prospective prediction of ophthalmopathy. For training and testing, the roughly 93 patients in the discovery cohort were randomly divided in a 7:3 ratio. Thyroid tissue and blood T-cell repertoires from over 5 Graves' hyperthyroidism patients were also compared in the study. Following sampling, methimazole starting at 30 mg daily was given to hyperthyroidism patients, and high-dose intravenous methylprednisolone was given to ophthalmopathy patients. According to the paper, TCR Vbeta CDR3 sequencing was carried out on 120 to 150 peripheral blood samples, which came from about 45 ophthalmopathy, approximately 78 hyperthyroidism and roughly 17 progressor patients.

Paper-wide results and their limitations: A 13 V-J signature model separated ophthalmopathy from stable hyperthyroidism, with about 90% sensitivity and about 81% specificity in cross-validation and 80%/75% in testing. Sample size was not statistically predetermined, and investigators were not blinded to group allocation. Most expanded thyroid clonotypes (frequency above 0.001) were also found in blood, which suggests that blood repertoires may mirror thyroid immune responses. In validation, the model predicted progression to ophthalmopathy a median of roughly six months before onset, with about 64% sensitivity and roughly 72% specificity.

V loses 0 bases, J loses 11 bases, and the germline ends lie 15 bases apart. The CDR3 runs 14 residues from the cysteine to the phenylalanine. CDR3 DNA only is kept here, 42 bases in frame from base 1. Based on the germline V gene, the CDR1 and CDR2 sequences are SGHRS and YFSETQ. The TCR beta CDR3 regions were amplified from RNA transcripts. For the first round of RT-PCR on the TCR CDR3, the HTBI primer set was used together with the Qiagen OneStep RT-PCR kit. Libraries were constructed in a second round of multiplex PCR, after which size selection and purification were carried out. The libraries were sequenced on an Illumina HiSeq2000 using paired-end 100 bp reads. As for how the authors treated the data: Raw data were processed with SOAPnuke, discarding reads with adapters, uncalled bases, mean Phred below 15, or no exact constant-primer or identifier match. High-quality paired reads were merged with COPE v1.2.5, and unique nucleotide sequences were defined as clonotypes. MiTCR v1.1 was used to align clonotypes to the IMGT TRBV, TRBD and TRBJ reference segments. The analysis was restricted to V-J combinations with a frequency above 0.0001, which together covered over 99% of the repertoires. The TCS score was defined as the ratio of F50 (clonal expansion) to E x V (chaos), calculated using BLOSUM62-based TCRdist between CDR3 peptides within each V-J. Welch's t-statistics and random forest reduced 500 to 650 V-J features to 13, which were used in a naive Bayes classifier (R e1071). Using fastp at Q25 and MiXCR, TCRdb reprocessed the public reads and kept productive beta chains. Merged by CDR3 protein, the rows form single entries marked with the most common genes and DNA. TCRdb, not the authors, supplied the V and J calls. The sample records around 300,000 distinct CDR3 sequences, about 15% of which are singletons. The ten most abundant clones make up just under 25% of the sample.

The chain joins TRBV5-1 to TRBJ2-1; a confident D gene designation cannot be given. Specimen: blood. This receptor was identified in a woman in her thirties with Graves' hyperthyroidism. In nucleotide form, the sequence is TGCGCCAGCAGCTTGGTGTATAGAACGGATCAGCAGTTCTTC. Its protein product is CASSLVYRTDQQFF.